These 27 T cell receptor beta chains originate from one sample sequenced in a study of cytomegalovirus exposure and HLA in healthy donors. Primers included in the PCR were 60 Vbeta and 13 Jbeta primers. Assay: immunoSEQ multiplex PCR; the TCRdb copy retains only in-frame clones and omits some. The top ten clones hold 2.5% to 3.5% of a sample with 65,000 or so clones, about 80% of them seen once. Material: PBMCs. Every receptor here comes from a woman in her 40s in good health and CMV-seropositive.

The gene calls are TRBV7-8 and TRBJ1-2; D remains unclear. V gave up 2 bases and J gave up 8 bases, with 15 bases separating them. The CDR3 loop spans 14 amino acids. CDR1 is SGHVS, CDR2 FQNEAQ, per germline. CDR3 coding DNA: TGTGCCAGCAGCTTAAGACTGCCGGGGAGAGGCTACACCTTC. Amino acid sequence: CASSLRLPGRGYTF.

This clone was recorded a few times. Other DNA variants within this sample encode the same CDR3. The CDR3, as DNA: TGTGCCAGCAGCTTAGGCGGGGGGACTGAAGCTTTCTTT. Amino acids: CASSLGGGTEAFF. This chain links TRBV7-9 with TRBJ1-1, with D maybe TRBD1 (5 bases). The CDR3 loop spans 13 amino acids. Germline CDR1 and CDR2: SEHNR and FQNEAQ (reference sequence). With 1 base removed from V and 5 bases from J, the gap between germline ends came to 8 bases.

This chain connects TRBV14 to TRBJ1-1; weak D call: TRBD1 (5 bases). Trimming cost V 0 bases and J 5 bases, with 7 bases left between them. CDR1 SGHDN and CDR2 FVKESK come from the germline V gene. This CDR3 has 13 residues. The CDR3 sequence: CASSQDRETEAFF. The CDR3, as DNA: TGTGCCAGCAGCCAAGACAGGGAAACTGAAGCTTTCTTT.

The chain couples TRBV29-1 to TRBJ1-2, with D perhaps TRBD1 (5 bases). V lost 6 bases to trimming and J lost 8 bases, with 16 bases between them. Looked up from germline, CDR1 is SQVTM and CDR2 is ANQGSEA. The CDR3 spans 12 residues. The CDR3 sequence: CSVPLWGGGYTF. The CDR3 region has the DNA TGCAGCGTCCCCCTTTGGGGGGGAGGCTACACCTTC.

This sequence joins TRBV7-9 and TRBJ2-7, with a possible D match to TRBD2 (6 bases). Deletions cut 3 bases from V and 9 bases from J, with 24 bases between. CDR3 length: 16 amino acids. The germline V gene has CDR1 SEHNR and CDR2 FQNEAQ (reference sequence). CDR3: CASSFFPSWDSTWQYF. In DNA, the CDR3 is TGTGCCAGCAGCTTTTTTCCTTCTTGGGACTCGACGTGGCAGTACTTC.

V and J are TRBV6-5 and TRBJ1-6; TRBD1 aligns across 8 bases. Germline-derived CDR1 and CDR2 are MNHEY and SVGAGI. Trimming cost V 2 bases and J 10 bases; bases outside gene matches: 4. This CDR3 contains 14 residues. The chain's CDR3 is CASSYGQGGSPLHF. CDR3 nucleotide sequence: TGTGCCAGCAGTTACGGACAGGGCGGGTCACCCCTCCACTTT.

Comments on this clone: The same CDR3 can be traced to other DNA sequences in this sample. V usage is TRBV6-4 and J usage is TRBJ2-3, with TRBD2 matching over 10 bases. CDR3 length: 14 residues. V lost 2 bases to trimming and J lost 4 bases; unmatched junction nucleotides: 0. The V gene's germline CDR1 is MRHNA and CDR2 SNTAGT. The CDR3: CASSDSGGADTQYF. The CDR3 region has the DNA TGTGCCAGCAGTGACAGCGGGGGGGCAGATACGCAGTATTTT.

The chain has TRBV7-9 and TRBJ1-6; 8 bases map to TRBD1. Germline V gives CDR1 SEHNR, CDR2 FQNEAQ (reference sequence). This CDR3 has 15 residues. J lost 10 bases, V lost 1 base, and 6 bases had no gene match. CDR3 loop: CASSLGGTGASPLHF. The CDR3 nucleotides read TGTGCCAGCAGCTTAGGAGGGACAGGCGCGTCACCCCTCCACTTT.

The chain recombines TRBV4-3 with TRBJ1-6; TRBD1 is a possible D gene (5 bases). V was cut by 2 bases and J by 8 bases, with 16 bases left in between. Germline loops: CDR1 LGHNA, CDR2 YSLEER. The CDR3 totals 16 residues. The CDR3 loop is CASSQLTGTVHSPLHF. The CDR3 bases are TGCGCCAGCAGCCAACTTACCGGGACTGTCCATTCACCCCTCCACTTT.

This clone was observed a single time. The chain is built from TRBV4-1 and TRBJ1-4; 7 bases are a match to TRBD1. The germline CDR1 and CDR2 sequences are MGHRA and YSYEKL. With V trimmed by 3 bases and J by 7 bases, 17 bases remained unmatched. This CDR3 has 18 residues. The CDR3 sequence is CASSQPIRDRGFREKLFF. The CDR3 DNA is TGCGCCAGCAGCCAGCCGATCCGGGACAGAGGCTTTCGTGAAAAACTGTTTTTT.

This chain uses TRBV5-1 with TRBJ1-1, with 11 bases lining up with TRBD1. The V gene end was trimmed by 6 bases and the J gene end by 7 bases; junction bases not matched to a gene: 5. Per the germline V gene, CDR1 is SGHRS and CDR2 is YFSETQ. The CDR3 totals 13 residues. The CDR3 region is CASTGQGAGEAFF. CDR3 sequence (DNA): TGCGCCAGCACCGGACAGGGGGCTGGTGAAGCTTTCTTT.

This chain uses TRBV4-3 with TRBJ1-2; D is unclear. Trimming removed 1 base at V and 8 bases at J, with 11 bases between. The CDR3 runs 13 residues. Germline loops: CDR1 LGHNA, CDR2 YSLEER. The DNA of the CDR3 is TGCGCCAGCAGCCAAGTCCCGCCGCGCGGCTACACCTTC. The encoded protein is CASSQVPPRGYTF.

The V and J genes are TRBV5-5 and TRBJ2-1, with 8 bases identical to TRBD1. V gave up 4 bases and J gave up 6 bases; unmatched junction bases: 12. This CDR3 region has 16 residues. Germline CDR1 is SGHKS and CDR2 is YYEKEE (reference sequence). CDR3 in amino acids: CASSLRDRSPRNEQFF. As DNA, the CDR3 is TGTGCCAGCAGCCTCCGGGACAGGTCACCCCGCAATGAGCAGTTCTTC.

This clone was seen a single time. One end of the junction is discordant with germline, which a read error may explain. This sequence joins TRBV7-9 and TRBJ1-2; 8 nucleotides line up with TRBD1. The CDR3 is 15 residues long. Germline V gene data show CDR1 as SEHNR and CDR2 as FQNEAQ (reference sequence). CDR3 in amino acids: CSSSLLGTGSRGYTF. The CDR3 nucleotides read TGTTCCAGCAGCTTACTCGGGACAGGCTCGAGGGGCTACACCTTC.

The V gene is TRBV5-4, the J gene TRBJ1-3; D may be TRBD1 (6 bases). CDR1 is SGHNT, CDR2 YYREEE, per germline (reference sequence). Trimming took 0 bases from V and 1 from J, leaving 14 bases between them. CDR3 length: 17 amino acids. The CDR3 region has the DNA TGTGCCAGCAGCTTGGGGGGGACACCGCTATCTGGAAACACCATATATTTT. It codes for CASSLGGTPLSGNTIYF. Drawing the rest from reference TRBV5-4 and TRBJ1-3, the complete variable domain is ETGVTQSPTHLIKTRGQQVTLRCSSQSGHNTVSWYQQALGQGPQFIFQYYREEENGRGNFPPRFSGLQFPNYSSELNVNALELDDSALYLCASSLGGTPLSGNTIYFGEGSWLTVV.

This rearrangement joins TRBV18 to TRBJ2-7; TRBD1 matches at 9 bases. The CDR3 consists of 13 residues. Germline lookup yields CDR1 KGHSH and CDR2 LQKENI. J was trimmed by 6 bases and V by 6 bases; bases with no gene match: 6. The CDR3 sequence is CASSRDRVGEQYF. The DNA of the CDR3 is TGTGCCAGCTCCCGGGACAGGGTAGGCGAGCAGTACTTC.

This clone came up a few times. This rearrangement joins TRBV9 to TRBJ1-3; the match to TRBD1 covers 9 bases. The CDR3 contains 17 residues. Germline V gene sequence: CDR1 SGDLS, CDR2 YYNGEE. The trim removed 5 bases at V and 3 bases at J, leaving 12 bases unmatched. Written as DNA, the CDR3 is TGTGCCAGCAGGCCTATGCGGACAGGGGAAAATGGAAACACCATATATTTT. Protein: CASRPMRTGENGNTIYF.

The rearrangement uses TRBV6-1 and TRBJ2-3, with D possibly matching TRBD1 (6 bases). The CDR3 covers 15 residues. The V and J ends lost 0 bases and 0 bases respectively, with 7 bases between them. In germline, CDR1 is MNHNS, CDR2 SASEGT. The CDR3, as DNA: TGTGCCAGCAGTGAAGCGGGGGCTAGCACAGATACGCAGTATTTT. Protein product: CASSEAGASTDTQYF.

The chain employs TRBV30 and TRBJ1-3; D not certain. The CDR3 runs 15 residues. Germline CDR1 GTSNPN, CDR2 SVGIG (reference sequence). The V end was cut by 1 base, the J end by 4 bases, with 14 bases between. The CDR3 reads CAWSEQPGKGNTIYF. The CDR3 DNA reads as TGTGCCTGGAGTGAACAGCCGGGGAAAGGAAACACCATATATTTT. Combining the CDR3 with reference TRBV30 and TRBJ1-3 gives the whole variable domain SQTIHQWPATLVQPVGSPLSLECTVEGTSNPNLYWYRQAAGRGLQLLFYSVGIGQISSEVPQNLSASRPQDRQFILSSKKLLLSDSGFYLCAWSEQPGKGNTIYFGEGSWLTVV.

This chain links TRBV7-9 with TRBJ2-2, with TRBD2 matching over 9 bases. The CDR3 consists of 17 residues. The junction had 8 bases not matched to a gene; V was cut back by 6 bases and J by 0 bases. In germline, CDR1 is SEHNR, CDR2 FQNEAQ (reference sequence). The CDR3 DNA sequence: TGTGCCAGCAGTCGAAGCGGGGGGCAGACGAACACCGGGGAGCTGTTTTTT. It translates to CASSRSGGQTNTGELFF.

This clone was detected only a few times. The chain joins TRBV6-6 to TRBJ1-2; no firm D call. The CDR3 is made up of 14 amino acids. V lost 5 bases, J lost 4 bases, and 14 bases lay in between. Germline loops: CDR1 MNHNY, CDR2 SVGAGI (reference sequence). The CDR3 here is CASSRYRSSYGYTF. As DNA, the CDR3 is TGTGCCAGCAGTCGTTACCGGAGCAGCTATGGCTACACCTTC.

The chain employs TRBV5-1 and TRBJ2-7, with 10 bases that match TRBD2. Germline CDR1 is SGHRS and CDR2 is YFSETQ. The CDR3 runs to 19 residues. With 4 bases clipped from V and 0 bases from J, the junction kept 16 bases outside the gene matches. Here the CDR3 DNA reads TGCGCCAGCAGCCCGGCTCGGTTTGGCTCTAGCGGGGGCTCCTACGAGCAGTACTTC. Protein sequence: CASSPARFGSSGGSYEQYF.

There are a few counts of this clone. The rearrangement links TRBV5-1 to TRBJ1-1, with 9 bases lining up with TRBD1. Germline V gene lookup returns CDR1 SGHRS and CDR2 YFSETQ. The CDR3 totals 16 residues. Trimming took 3 bases from V and 1 from J; bases not matched to a gene: 7. Written as DNA, the CDR3 is TGCGCCAGCAGCTGGACAGGGGAATTGCGGAACACTGAAGCTTTCTTT. Encoded protein: CASSWTGELRNTEAFF.

The gene calls are TRBV5-8 and TRBJ1-1; perhaps TRBD1 as D (5 bases). This CDR3 region has 12 residues. The germline gives CDR1 SGHTS, CDR2 YDEGEE. Trimming took 5 bases from V and 11 from J, leaving 16 bases between them. The CDR3 DNA reads as TGTGCCAGCAGATTGAGGGGCAGGGTTGCTTTCTTT. It is translated as CASRLRGRVAFF. The full variable domain, its missing parts supplied by reference TRBV5-8 and TRBJ1-1, is EAGVTQSPTHLIKTRGQQATLRCSPISGHTSVYWYQQALGLGLQFLLWYDEGEERNRGNFPPRFSGRQFPNYSSELNVNALELEDSALYLCASRLRGRVAFFGQGTRLTVV.

This clone occurred once. This sequence joins TRBV14 and TRBJ1-2; tentatively, D is TRBD1 (5 bases). Germline V gene sequence: CDR1 SGHDN, CDR2 FVKESK. The length of the CDR3 is 15 residues. Trimming pared 1 base from V and 2 bases from J, leaving 11 bases between. CDR3 sequence: CASSQGSPGNYGYTF. DNA of the CDR3: TGTGCCAGCAGCCAAGGTTCGCCAGGGAACTATGGCTACACCTTC.

The chain joins TRBV11-2 to TRBJ2-7; no definite D call. Trimming removed 1 base at V and 6 bases at J, with 7 bases between. This CDR3 contains 12 residues. Per the germline V gene, CDR1 is SGHAT and CDR2 is FQNNGV. The chain's CDR3 is CASSLVDSEQYF. CDR3 DNA sequence: TGTGCCAGCAGCTTAGTAGACTCCGAGCAGTACTTC.

The chain combines TRBV5-4 with TRBJ1-1; D is unresolved. The CDR3 covers 16 residues. V gave up 4 bases and J gave up 1 base, with 17 bases separating them. Looked up from germline, CDR1 is SGHNT and CDR2 is YYREEE (reference sequence). DNA of the CDR3: TGTGCCAGCAGCCGCCCAAGTTGGCCCGAGAACACTGAAGCTTTCTTT. This gives the protein CASSRPSWPENTEAFF.